A selection of T cell receptor beta chains follows, all from one sample in a study of vaccination and CD4 T cells after COVID-19. TCRdb re-analysed the PCR reads in MiXCR, keeping a single row per CDR3 protein. The sample has more than 1,500 distinct CDR3 sequences, roughly 77% seen once. What these receptors recognize is not known. The sequences come from CD4+ T cells from blood, cultured in vitro, collected after SARS-CoV-2 vaccination. These receptors were obtained from a human donor who had recovered from COVID-19. CDR3s include the opening cysteine and the closing phenylalanine or tryptophan. D genes are given only for firm matches. Rows give clone size only sometimes, using once, few, many, or a class for an expanded clone.

d_call	v_call	j_call	clone_size	cdr3_nt	cdr3_aa
TRBD2	TRBV7-2	TRBJ2-3	large	TGTGCCAGCAGCTTAGCGACTAGCGGGGTCACAGATACGCAGTATTTT	CASSLATSGVTDTQYF
-	TRBV7-6	TRBJ1-1	-	TGTGCCAGCAGCTTAGCAGAGAACACTGAAGCTTTCTTT	CASSLAENTEAFF
-	TRBV9	TRBJ1-6	-	TGTGCCAGCAGCGTAGGCGAATTTACACCCCTCCACTTT	CASSVGEFTPLHF
-	TRBV7-9	TRBJ1-2	-	TGTGCCAGCAGCTTTGGGGACCGTAACTATGGCTACACCTTC	CASSFGDRNYGYTF
-	TRBV6-1	TRBJ2-2	-	TGTGCCAGCAACGGAGGCGCCGGGGAGCTGTTTTTT	CASNGGAGELFF
-	TRBV6-5	TRBJ1-5	-	TGTGCCAGCAGTTACGGGCAGACAAATCAGCCCCAGCATTTT	CASSYGQTNQPQHF
-	TRBV30	TRBJ1-2	-	TGTGCCTGGTCTCGGACTCGGGGCTACACCTTC	CAWSRTRGYTF
TRBD1	TRBV7-7	TRBJ2-2	-	TGTGCTATCTGGGACAGGGCTACCGGGGAGCTGTTTTTT	CAIWDRATGELFF
-	TRBV6-1	TRBJ1-2	few	TGTGCCAGCAGCCAGGGGAATGGCTACACCTTC	CASSQGNGYTF
-	TRBV7-3	TRBJ2-3	-	TGTGCCAGCAGCTTGTATACCACAGATACGCAGTATTTT	CASSLYTTDTQYF
-	TRBV20-1	TRBJ1-2	-	TGCAGTGCTGGAGAGGGGGTGTACTATGGCTACACCTTC	CSAGEGVYYGYTF
-	TRBV20-1	TRBJ1-6	-	TGCAGTGCTAGTACGGCAAGGAGCTATTCACCCCTCCACTTT	CSASTARSYSPLHF
-	TRBV24-1	TRBJ1-2	-	TGTGCCACCAGTGACCCCGGGCGATCGTGGGGCTACACCTTC	CATSDPGRSWGYTF
-	TRBV7-3	TRBJ1-1	-	TGTGCCAGCAGCTGGACAGCGAACACTGAAGCTTTCTTT	CASSWTANTEAFF
TRBD1	TRBV6-1	TRBJ1-5	-	TGTGCCAGCAGTGGCCCAGGGGGTGGACAGCCCCAGCATTTT	CASSGPGGGQPQHF
-	TRBV7-2	TRBJ2-5	large	TGTGCCAGCAGCTTCACGGGTGGAGAGACCCAGTACTTC	CASSFTGGETQYF
-	TRBV12-3/TRBV12-4	TRBJ1-6	once	TGTGCCAGCAGTTTTAGGGAGGGGAATTCACCCCTCCACTTT	CASSFREGNSPLHF
TRBD1	TRBV6-5	TRBJ1-5	-	TGTGCCAGCAGTTCCCGACAGGGGGCTGATCAGCCCCAGCATTTT	CASSSRQGADQPQHF
-	TRBV19	TRBJ1-1	hyperexpanded	TGTGCCAGTAGTGCGGGACGGATGAACACTGAAGCTTTCTTT	CASSAGRMNTEAFF
-	TRBV7-2	TRBJ1-5	-	TGTGCCAGCAGCCAGGGATCTCAGGGAGGCAATCAGCCCCAGCATTTT	CASSQGSQGGNQPQHF
-	TRBV20-1	TRBJ2-5	-	TGCAGTGCTAGTTCCGAAGAGACCCAGTACTTC	CSASSEETQYF
TRBD1	TRBV12-3/TRBV12-4	TRBJ1-5	-	TGTCCCAGCAGTGCCGGGACAGGCAATAATCAGCCCCAGCATTTT	CPSSAGTGNNQPQHF
-	TRBV7-8	TRBJ2-5	once	TGTGCCAGCAGCTCTGGACAGCAAGAGACCCAGTACTTC	CASSSGQQETQYF
TRBD1	TRBV6-2/TRBV6-3	TRBJ2-5	-	TGTGCCAGCACTACAGGGGGAGAGACCCAGTACTTC	CASTTGGETQYF
-	TRBV7-9	TRBJ1-6	-	TGTGCCAGCAGCCCTGTGCAGGGGAATTCACCCCTCCACTTT	CASSPVQGNSPLHF
-	TRBV7-2	TRBJ1-2	-	TGTGCCAGCAGCTTAGTGGAGACAGGAGTAAGTGGCTACACCTTC	CASSLVETGVSGYTF
-	TRBV28	TRBJ2-7	-	TGTGCCAGCAGTTCTGGGGACACTTCATCTGGCGAGCAGTACTTC	CASSSGDTSSGEQYF
TRBD1	TRBV12-3/TRBV12-4	TRBJ2-7	-	TGTGCCAGCAGTTTAACCGACAGGGGTGTCCACGAGCAGTACTTC	CASSLTDRGVHEQYF
TRBD1	TRBV7-9	TRBJ1-2	-	TGTGCCAGCAGCTTAGGGGGGACAGAAGCTAACTATGGCTACACCTTC	CASSLGGTEANYGYTF
-	TRBV19	TRBJ1-2	-	TGTGCCAGTAGTATTTGGGCGGCAGGGCAAGATGGCTACACCTTC	CASSIWAAGQDGYTF
-	TRBV6-2/TRBV6-3	TRBJ1-5	few	TGTGCCAGCAGTTACTCCAGGGAGGGCCCCCAGCATTTT	CASSYSREGPQHF
-	TRBV18	TRBJ1-5	-	TGTGCCAGCTCACTACAGGGTAAGCTAGGTCAGCCCCAGCATTTT	CASSLQGKLGQPQHF
-	TRBV11-3	TRBJ1-1	-	TGTGCCAGCAGCTTCTGGCTGAACACTGAAGCTTTCTTT	CASSFWLNTEAFF
TRBD1	TRBV18	TRBJ2-5	-	TGTGCCAGCTTACCGGGACAGCAAGAGACCCAGTACTTC	CASLPGQQETQYF
-	TRBV28	TRBJ1-5	-	TGTGCCAGCAGCAACCCCCGGCAGCCCCAGCATTTT	CASSNPRQPQHF
-	TRBV28	TRBJ2-5	-	TGTGCCAGCAGCCGGGACGAACGCCGTTCGTACCAAGAGACCCAGTACTTC	CASSRDERRSYQETQYF
-	TRBV7-3	TRBJ2-3	-	TGTGCCAGCAGCTTACAAATAACCGAATCGCAGTATTTT	CASSLQITESQYF
-	TRBV7-9	TRBJ1-2	-	TGTGCCAGCAGCTTAGACTTTGGGACACCATATGGCTACACCTTC	CASSLDFGTPYGYTF
-	TRBV24-1	TRBJ1-2	few	TGTGCCACCAGTGATTTGGGGCAGATCAATGGCTACACCTTC	CATSDLGQINGYTF
TRBD2	TRBV7-2	TRBJ2-7	-	TGTGCCAGCAGCTTCCGGACTAGCGGAACCTACGAGCAGTACTTC	CASSFRTSGTYEQYF
TRBD1	TRBV7-9	TRBJ1-1	-	TGTGCCAGCAGCTCGAGACAGGGTCGGAACACTGAAGCTTTCTTT	CASSSRQGRNTEAFF
TRBD1	TRBV20-1	TRBJ1-2	-	TGCAGTGCTAACCCGGGACAGGGTTTTGGCTACACCTTC	CSANPGQGFGYTF
-	TRBV2	TRBJ1-1	-	TGTGCCAGCAGGGTCCAGAACACTGAAGCTTTCTTT	CASRVQNTEAFF
-	TRBV20-1	TRBJ2-3	medium-sized	TGCAGTGCTAGCGGAATTTGGCGGGGCACAGATACGCAGTATTTT	CSASGIWRGTDTQYF
-	TRBV19	TRBJ1-5	-	TGTGCCAGTAGTACGGACATTCCTCAGCCCCAGCATTTT	CASSTDIPQPQHF
-	TRBV6-2/TRBV6-3	TRBJ1-2	-	TGTGCCAGCAGTTACTCTCCGGGCGCGAATGGCTACACCTTC	CASSYSPGANGYTF
-	TRBV6-1	TRBJ2-7	-	TGTGCCAGCAAAGAAGGGTGGGGGAGCTCCTACGAGCAGTACTTC	CASKEGWGSSYEQYF